A selection of T cell receptor beta chains follows, all from one sample in a study of blood T cells in healthy people across ages. MiXCR was run by TCRdb on the 5' RACE reads, yielding one entry per CDR3 protein. The table lists around 600,000 distinct CDR3 sequences, roughly 48% of them singletons. Input material: blood. The origin of the receptors is an elderly man in good health. Each CDR3 is given with its conserved first and last residue. The D gene is left open where the match is weak. Clone sizes are given selectively: once, few, many, or a class where the clone is expanded.

J gene	D gene	clone size	V gene	CDR3 protein	CDR3 DNA
TRBJ2-7	-	few	TRBV3-1	CASSHRFSYEQYF	TGTGCCAGCAGCCATCGGTTCTCCTACGAGCAGTACTTC
TRBJ2-3	-	-	TRBV7-2	CASSSPGSYGTDTQYF	TGTGCCAGCAGCTCACCAGGGTCATACGGCACAGATACGCAGTATTTT
TRBJ2-5	-	many	TRBV2	CASMRAGVQETQYF	TGTGCCAGCATGAGGGCCGGGGTCCAAGAGACCCAGTACTTC
TRBJ2-7	TRBD1	few	TRBV29-1	CSVQQGSGNYEQYF	TGCAGCGTTCAACAGGGGAGCGGCAACTACGAGCAGTACTTC
TRBJ2-4	-	-	TRBV15	CATSRDWLSGIRHIQYF	TGTGCCACCAGCAGAGATTGGTTGTCAGGCATAAGGCACATTCAGTACTTC
TRBJ1-5	-	-	TRBV20-1	CSASDRLGIGPQHF	TGCAGTGCTAGCGACAGGTTGGGGATTGGGCCCCAGCATTTT
TRBJ2-7	TRBD1	few	TRBV25-1	CASSRSGTGSFHEQYF	TGTGCCAGCAGTCGTTCCGGGACAGGGAGTTTCCACGAGCAGTACTTC
TRBJ2-3	-	-	TRBV20-1	CSAKGGGTDTQYF	TGCAGTGCTAAGGGGGGTGGCACAGATACGCAGTATTTT
TRBJ2-7	-	-	TRBV7-2	CASSCSEAVEQYF	TGTGCCAGCAGCTGTTCGGAGGCGGTCGAGCAGTACTTC
TRBJ2-1	-	-	TRBV29-1	CSGQLNEQFF	TGCAGCGGCCAGCTCAATGAGCAGTTCTTC
TRBJ2-1	-	-	TRBV29-1	CSVKARGSSYNEQFF	TGCAGCGTCAAGGCCCGGGGGAGCTCCTACAATGAGCAGTTCTTC
TRBJ2-7	TRBD1	once	TRBV2	CASRARQGSIYEQYF	TGTGCCAGCAGGGCCCGACAGGGGAGCATCTACGAGCAGTACTTC
TRBJ2-1	TRBD1	few	TRBV5-1	CASSARQGSSYNEQFF	TGCGCCAGCAGCGCCCGACAGGGGTCCTCCTACAATGAGCAGTTCTTC
TRBJ1-1	-	-	TRBV6-2/TRBV6-3	CASSPGPPEVYTEAFF	TGTGCCAGCAGCCCCGGGCCACCAGAAGTGTACACTGAAGCTTTCTTT
TRBJ2-7	TRBD2	many	TRBV7-2	CASSPSGPYEQYF	TGTGCCAGCAGCCCTAGCGGTCCCTACGAGCAGTACTTC
TRBJ2-5	-	-	TRBV7-2	CASSRAPKETQYF	TGTGCCAGCAGCCGTGCCCCCAAAGAGACCCAGTACTTC
TRBJ1-1	-	-	TRBV7-2	CASSLVELRTEAFF	TGTGCCAGCAGCTTAGTCGAGCTGCGGACTGAAGCTTTCTTT
TRBJ2-4	-	few	TRBV20-1	CSAREGGELAKNIQYF	TGCAGTGCTAGGGAAGGGGGGGAGCTGGCCAAAAACATTCAGTACTTC
TRBJ2-7	-	few	TRBV6-2/TRBV6-3	CASSYLGAYEQYF	TGTGCCAGCAGTTACCTGGGGGCCTACGAGCAGTACTTC
TRBJ2-3	-	-	TRBV25-1	CASSRSGPDTQYF	TGTGCCAGCTCCCGATCGGGCCCAGATACGCAGTATTTT
TRBJ2-7	-	once	TRBV6-1	CASRGLASSSYEQYF	TGTGCCAGCAGGGGCCTGGCTTCGAGCTCCTACGAGCAGTACTTC
TRBJ2-3	-	-	TRBV9	CASKGGENTQYF	TGTGCCAGCAAAGGGGGGGAAAATACGCAGTATTTT
TRBJ2-1	-	-	TRBV7-3	CASSLNPTYNEQFF	TGTGCCAGCAGCTTAAACCCTACCTACAATGAGCAGTTCTTC
TRBJ2-1	-	-	TRBV20-1	CSLRSSSYNEQFF	TGCAGCCTTAGATCAAGCTCCTACAATGAGCAGTTCTTC
TRBJ2-1	-	-	TRBV6-5	CASSPQSPGTYDEQFF	TGTGCCAGCAGTCCACAGAGCCCCGGGACGTACGATGAGCAGTTCTTC
TRBJ2-1	TRBD1	-	TRBV9	CASSSPHRDRVNNEQFF	TGTGCCAGCAGCTCCCCCCACCGGGACAGGGTTAACAATGAGCAGTTCTTC
TRBJ2-6	-	-	TRBV20-1	CSARGIAGANVLTF	TGCAGTGCTAGAGGCATAGCTGGGGCCAACGTCCTGACTTTC
TRBJ2-1	-	-	TRBV15	CATSRDRAVSYNEQFF	TGTGCCACCAGCAGAGATAGGGCAGTCTCCTACAATGAGCAGTTCTTC
TRBJ2-3	TRBD2	few	TRBV20-1	CSAGTALAGGTDTQYF	TGCAGTGCTGGAACTGCTCTAGCGGGGGGCACAGATACGCAGTATTTT
TRBJ1-5	-	-	TRBV7-8	CASSSNQVFGNQPQHF	TGTGCCAGCAGCTCAAACCAGGTTTTTGGCAATCAGCCCCAGCATTTT
TRBJ2-7	-	-	TRBV7-2	CASSWERSYEQYF	TGTGCCAGCAGCTGGGAGCGGTCTTACGAGCAGTACTTC
TRBJ2-2	-	-	TRBV15	CATSRDRSTSSRGGELFF	TGTGCCACCAGCAGAGATCGTTCCACGTCTTCCCGGGGCGGGGAGCTGTTTTTT
TRBJ2-5	-	-	TRBV20-1	CSASSDWYQETQYF	TGCAGTGCTTCCTCGGACTGGTACCAAGAGACCCAGTACTTC
TRBJ1-1	-	-	TRBV7-2	CASSFSGGGSTEAFF	TGTGCCAGCAGCTTTAGCGGGGGAGGTAGCACTGAAGCTTTCTTT
TRBJ2-7	-	once	TRBV6-6	CASRQPDGGTYEQYF	TGTGCCAGCAGACAACCGGACGGGGGAACCTACGAGCAGTACTTC
TRBJ2-3	-	-	TRBV20-1	CSARGAKGDTDTQYF	TGCAGTGCTAGGGGGGCCAAAGGTGATACAGATACGCAGTATTTT
TRBJ1-2	-	-	TRBV7-2	CASSTRTRERSYGYTF	TGTGCCAGCAGCACTCGAACTAGGGAGCGGAGCTATGGCTACACCTTC
TRBJ2-7	TRBD1	few	TRBV20-1	CSALDRGQNPYEQYF	TGCAGTGCTTTGGACAGGGGCCAAAACCCATACGAGCAGTACTTC
TRBJ2-1	-	-	TRBV2	CAIQYNSHVSEQFF	TGTGCCATTCAGTACAACTCCCACGTCTCTGAGCAGTTCTTC
TRBJ1-5	-	-	TRBV6-1	CASSEFYSENQPQHF	TGTGCCAGCAGTGAATTCTACAGCGAGAATCAGCCCCAGCATTTT
TRBJ1-2	TRBD1	-	TRBV12-3/TRBV12-4	CASSLDRGWANYGYTF	TGTGCCAGCAGCCTAGACAGGGGTTGGGCTAACTATGGCTACACCTTC